This TCR beta chain was sequenced for a study of regulatory T cells in long-lasting Graves disease. Notes on the study in general: Among the persistent patients, 2,500 to 3,500 public clonotypes were shared, more than the approximately 1,000 shared among new patients. There was favoring of TRBV28, TRBJ1-2 and TRBJ2-5 in persistent disease.

In this sample, this clonotype turned up many times. The antigen is undetermined. The CDR3 is 17 amino acids. Germline loops: CDR1 MNHEY, CDR2 SVGAGI. Between the trimmed V and J ends, which lost 0 bases and 3 bases, there was a span of 18 bases. Construction of TCR beta libraries relied on iRepertoire HTBI primers and on Arm-PCR targeting CDR3 regions. Each CDR3 protein is one row after TCRdb ran MiXCR on the multiplex PCR reads. This sample has 250,000 to 300,000 distinct CDR3 sequences, with 20% to 25% found just once. The time point is: persistent/refractory GD, antithyroid drugs over 5 years with positive TRAb. Extracted RNA from PBMCs served as the source of the TCR library. Peripheral blood, around 10 milliliters of it, was drawn into EDTA tubes.

V usage is TRBV6-5 and J usage is TRBJ2-7, with a tentative D call TRBD2 (5 bases). The sequence was obtained from a female donor with Graves disease. Material: peripheral blood mononuclear cells (PBMCs), obtained when the disease was refractory, from a patient treated with antithyroid drugs. The CDR3 is CASSYSIRAGPHYEQYF. CDR3 nucleotide sequence: TGTGCCAGCAGTTACTCGATTAGGGCGGGCCCACACTACGAGCAGTACTTC.